This T cell receptor beta chain came from a study of control samples from healthy donors and cancer patients. TCRdb keeps only in-frame clones here, not all; method: immunoSEQ multiplex PCR. The profile shows about 180,000 clones, 90% of them singletons. Germline assignment: CDR1 PRHDT and CDR2 FYEKMQ (reference sequence). CDR3 length: 15 residues. V was cut by 4 bases and J by 0 bases, with 11 bases left in between. The sample taken for sequencing was blood. V and J are TRBV13 and TRBJ2-3, with no clear D. The clonotype was recovered from a woman aged 45-65 years in good health. CDR3 in DNA: TGTGCCAGCAGCTCCCCACTTACTAGCACAGATACGCAGTATTTT. It specifies CASSSPLTSTDTQYF.